This T cell receptor (beta chain) was captured by sequencing in a study of radiotherapy plus CTLA-4 blockade in lung cancer. Only in-frame clones appear in the TCRdb table, and some are missing; sequencing was by immunoSEQ multiplex PCR. The data show more than 60,000 clones, with less than 85% seen just once and 2.5% to 3.5% held by the top ten. The study, taken as a whole, reports: Tumor-derived TCR clones expanded in blood after radiotherapy plus ipilimumab.

The CDR3 length is 14 residues. CDR1 SGHTS and CDR2 YDEGEE come from the germline V gene. V was shortened by 4 bases and J by 8 bases, with 18 bases between the two germline ends. As to this clone: Its antigen is undetermined.

The study gave focal radiation plus ipilimumab CTLA-4 blockade to patients with chemo-refractory metastatic non-small-cell lung cancer. The sequence came from a human donor with non-small cell lung cancer who had a complete response to radiotherapy plus ipilimumab. The sequenced sample was peripheral blood, obtained from a patient treated with radiotherapy plus ipilimumab. The chain joins TRBV5-8 to TRBJ1-1, with a tentative D call TRBD1 (6 bases). CDR3: CASSDRRGQPEAFF. DNA for the CDR3: TGTGCCAGCAGCGACAGGAGAGGACAGCCCGAAGCTTTCTTT.